A selection of T cell receptor beta chains follows, all from one sample in a study of vaccination effects on CD4 cells after COVID-19. Libraries were prepared by immunoSEQ multiplex PCR; TCRdb keeps only in-frame clonotypes and omits some of them. The data contain 55,000 to 80,000 clones, 75% to 85% of them singletons. Their antigens remain unidentified. The starting material was CD4+ T cells from PBMCs cultured with SARS-CoV-2 spike peptides, obtained before COVID-19 vaccination. The receptors come from a human donor who received a COVID-19 vaccine. Each CDR3 is given without its conserved first and last residue. Fields, in order: D gene, V gene, CDR3 protein. D genes are given only for firm matches.

d_gene: TRBD2
v_gene: TRBV7-3
CDR3aa: ASSLRGLRGDSLGEQF

d_gene: NA
v_gene: TRBV6-1
CDR3aa: ASKEGSGTQY

d_gene: TRBD2
v_gene: TRBV3-1/TRBV3-2
CDR3aa: ASSHTRGTLKTHF

d_gene: TRBD1
v_gene: TRBV5-6
CDR3aa: ASSSNRGQVYTEAF

d_gene: NA
v_gene: TRBV6-5
CDR3aa: ASSEGETQY

d_gene: NA
v_gene: TRBV6-4
CDR3aa: ASSEQLNQPQH

d_gene: TRBD2
v_gene: TRBV5-4
CDR3aa: ASSSGLAGGGTQY

d_gene: NA
v_gene: TRBV12-3/TRBV12-4
CDR3aa: ASRRPTGYT

d_gene: NA
v_gene: TRBV7-2
CDR3aa: ASSPYTGNTIY

d_gene: TRBD1
v_gene: TRBV9
CDR3aa: ASSAGQNNSPLH

d_gene: NA
v_gene: TRBV5-8
CDR3aa: ASPAGWGGGTTDTQY

d_gene: TRBD1
v_gene: TRBV7-9
CDR3aa: ASSFRTGDIGNTIY

d_gene: NA
v_gene: TRBV7-8
CDR3aa: ASSRGREETQY